A single sample is the source of the 15 T cell receptor beta chains below, sequenced in a study of T cell clonotyping in hematopoietic cell transplantation. Time point meaning: recipient sample about 28 days before transplant, after cytoreduction. The assay was immunoSEQ multiplex PCR, and TCRdb's table has in-frame clones only and misses some. The sample yields about 19,000 clones, approximately 80% seen once. The sequencing used peripheral blood mononuclear cells, collected before stem cell transplant. The source is a man between 60 and 75 years old with acute myeloid leukemia. Some clones in this sample may be carry-over from other donors' samples.

This clone came up a few times. The chain couples TRBV11-2 to TRBJ1-2; no clear D gene. Germline loops: CDR1 SGHAT, CDR2 FQNNGV. The germline V and J ends were trimmed by 1 base and 9 bases, with 6 bases remaining between them. The CDR3 has 11 amino acids. CDR3 sequence: CASSLGVSYTF. CDR3 bases: TGTGCCAGCAGCTTAGGGGTCAGCTACACCTTC.

This chain joins TRBV30 and TRBJ2-2; weak D call: TRBD2 (6 bases). Trimming shortened V by 2 bases and J by 4 bases, and 17 bases separated the two germline ends. CDR3 length: 16 residues. Looked up from germline, CDR1 is GTSNPN and CDR2 is SVGIG (reference sequence). This CDR3 is CAWSPSGTEGTGELFF. The CDR3 DNA follows: TGTGCCTGGAGTCCGTCCGGGACTGAGGGCACCGGGGAGCTGTTTTTT.

This clone was seen only a few times. The chain recombines TRBV6-5 with TRBJ1-6; D gene ambiguous. Trimming cost V 7 bases and J 7 bases, with 17 bases left between them. CDR1 is MNHEY, CDR2 SVGAGI, per germline. This CDR3 is 15 amino acids long. In DNA, the CDR3 is TGTGCCAGCACGGCGGAACCCACGCGAAATTCACCCCTCCACTTT. As protein: CASTAEPTRNSPLHF.

The rearrangement links TRBV2 to TRBJ1-5, with D possibly being TRBD1 (6 bases). Trimming left V 2 bases short and J 4 bases short, with 9 bases between. CDR3 length equals 14 residues. Germline CDR1 reads SNHLY; CDR2 reads FYNNEI. The CDR3 spells CASSETGRNQPQHF. The CDR3 bases are TGTGCCAGCAGTGAAACAGGGAGGAATCAGCCCCAGCATTTT.

The genes are TRBV4-1 and TRBJ1-4, with TRBD1 matching 7 bases. Trimming took 1 base from V and 5 from J; bases not matched to a gene: 7. Germline-derived CDR1 and CDR2 are MGHRA and YSYEKL. The CDR3 spans 16 residues. The CDR3 coding sequence is TGCGCCAGCAGCCAAGGGTCCGGGACAGAGAATGAAAAACTGTTTTTT. Translating it yields CASSQGSGTENEKLFF.

The chain uses TRBV5-4 and TRBJ2-7; D is perhaps TRBD1 (6 bases). Trimming left V 6 bases short and J 5 bases short, with 15 bases between. CDR3 length: 13 residues. Germline-derived CDR1 and CDR2 are SGHNT and YYREEE (reference sequence). The CDR3: CASNPQGNHEQYF. In DNA form, the CDR3 reads TGTGCCAGCAATCCTCAGGGGAATCACGAGCAGTACTTC.

This chain connects TRBV29-1 to TRBJ2-4; D not certain. This CDR3 has 14 amino acids. Germline lookup yields CDR1 SQVTM and CDR2 ANQGSEA. Trimming stripped 4 bases from V and 0 bases from J, with 10 bases between. The CDR3 region is CSVAKNLAKNIQYF. CDR3 sequence (DNA): TGCAGCGTTGCGAAAAATCTAGCCAAAAACATTCAGTACTTC.

A single count supports this clone. This CDR3 reads CASSLVAGRTRGYTF. CDR3 nucleotides: TGTGCCAGCAGCTTAGTGGCAGGGCGAACGAGAGGCTACACCTTC. The chain carries TRBV13 and TRBJ1-2; a possible D gene is TRBD1 (5 bases). V shed 1 base and J shed 8 bases, with 17 bases lying between them. The CDR3 runs 15 residues. Germline V gives CDR1 PRHDT, CDR2 FYEKMQ (reference sequence).

The J gene is TRBJ2-5, the V gene TRBV20-1, with D possibly matching TRBD2 (5 bases). Germline-derived CDR1 and CDR2 are DFQATT and SNEGSKA (reference sequence). V lost 8 bases and J lost 1, with 8 bases in between. The CDR3 runs 11 residues. CDR3 residues: CSSSGQETQYF. DNA of the CDR3: TGCAGTTCCAGCGGCCAAGAGACCCAGTACTTC.

This rearrangement joins TRBV18 to TRBJ2-7; D not certain. This CDR3 has 13 residues. CDR1 and CDR2 (germline): KGHSH, LQKENI. Trimming cost V 4 bases and J 5 bases, with 12 bases left between them. CDR3 DNA sequence: TGTGCCAGCTCACTCGAGTCGGGTGACGAGCAGTACTTC. Translating it yields CASSLESGDEQYF.

This clone appeared a few times. The V call is TRBV4-3, the J call TRBJ2-5; 8 bases align to TRBD1. This CDR3 has 16 residues. CDR1 LGHNA and CDR2 YSLEER come from the germline V gene. The trim removed 1 base at V and 3 bases at J, leaving 7 bases unmatched. In DNA, the CDR3 is TGCGCCAGCAGCCAAGTAGGGTTGGGACAGGAAGAGACCCAGTACTTC. Translated, it gives CASSQVGLGQEETQYF.

The rearrangement joins TRBV29-1 to TRBJ2-1; 9 nucleotides line up with TRBD2. V gave up 7 bases and J gave up 7 bases; unmatched junction bases: 14. This CDR3 is built from 15 residues. From germline, CDR1 is SQVTM and CDR2 ANQGSEA. The CDR3 region has the DNA TGCAGCGCCGGGGCCCCCAGCGGGGGGTGGAATGAGCAGTTCTTC. Its translation is CSAGAPSGGWNEQFF.

The chain joins TRBV6-1 to TRBJ2-7, with D tentatively TRBD1 (5 bases). Germline V gene data show CDR1 as MNHNS and CDR2 as SASEGT. V was trimmed by 2 bases and J by 4 bases, leaving 12 bases between them. The CDR3 runs to 14 residues. The CDR3 sequence: CASSENAGPYEQYF. Here the CDR3 DNA reads TGTGCCAGCAGTGAAAACGCAGGGCCGTACGAGCAGTACTTC.

This chain connects TRBV11-3 to TRBJ1-1; 7 positions match TRBD1. CDR3 size: 12 residues. V lost 6 bases to trimming and J lost 8 bases; unmatched junction nucleotides: 6. Germline values: CDR1 SGHNT, CDR2 YENEEA. CDR3 amino acids: CASRGRDSEAFF. The CDR3 DNA reads TGTGCCAGCAGGGGGAGGGACAGCGAAGCTTTCTTT.

The genes are TRBV7-8 and TRBJ2-2; the D gene is possibly TRBD2 (6 bases). The germline V and J ends were trimmed by 5 bases and 0 bases, with 16 bases remaining between them. The V gene's germline CDR1 is SGHVS and CDR2 FQNEAQ. CDR3 length equals 17 residues. CDR3 residues: CASSAPGLITNTGELFF. In DNA form, the CDR3 reads TGTGCCAGCAGCGCTCCGGGACTTATTACGAACACCGGGGAGCTGTTTTTT.